What follows are 15 T cell receptor beta chains derived from one specimen sequenced in a study of cytomegalovirus exposure and HLA in healthy donors. The table came from immunoSEQ multiplex PCR; TCRdb's copy has only in-frame clones and leaves some out. This sample has 200,000 or so clones; 84% occur once, and the top ten carry around an eighth. Material for sequencing was PBMCs. The receptor set was obtained from a woman aged 25 to 39 in good health and CMV-seropositive.

The J gene is TRBJ1-3, the V gene TRBV5-6, with no clear D. This CDR3 comprises 14 residues. The germline gives CDR1 SGHDT, CDR2 YYEEEE. Trimming left V 1 base short and J 7 bases short, with 12 bases between. The CDR3 is CASSLWEASNTIYF. CDR3 bases: TGTGCCAGCAGCTTGTGGGAGGCGTCGAACACCATATATTTT.

This chain joins TRBV2 and TRBJ2-1, with a tentative D call TRBD1 (5 bases). Trimming stripped 5 bases from V and 3 bases from J, with 17 bases between. Germline loops: CDR1 SNHLY, CDR2 FYNNEI. The length of the CDR3 is 16 residues. CDR3 residues: CASSPFRQGDYNEQFF. CDR3 bases: TGTGCCAGCAGTCCCTTCCGGCAGGGTGACTACAATGAGCAGTTCTTC.

This clone appeared a single time. The chain combines TRBV6-1 with TRBJ1-4, with 8 bases aligning to TRBD1. The V segment lost 4 bases and the J segment 7 bases; nucleotides outside the gene matches: 8. Germline V CDR1 and CDR2: MNHNS, SASEGT. CDR3 size: 15 residues. CDR3 DNA sequence: TGTGCCAGCAGTGTACAGGGGGGTTATGGTGAAAAACTGTTTTTT. Its protein product is CASSVQGGYGEKLFF.

A remark on this clone: One junction end disagrees with the germline gene, perhaps due to a read error. The chain couples TRBV7-7 to TRBJ2-2; 7 nucleotides line up with TRBD2. There are 15 residues in the CDR3. Looked up from germline, CDR1 is SSHAT and CDR2 is FNYEAQ (reference sequence). The CDR3 DNA reads TGTGCTAGCACCCTTTGGGCTAGCGGATCAGGGGAGCTGTTTTTT. As protein: CASTLWASGSGELFF.

V gene TRBV6-5 combines with J gene TRBJ2-5; maybe TRBD2 (5 bases). The germline V gene has CDR1 MNHEY and CDR2 SVGAGI. The CDR3 loop spans 13 amino acids. Trimming took 4 bases from V and 4 from J, leaving 10 bases between them. This chain's CDR3 is CASSSVGRETQYF. CDR3 nucleotides: TGTGCCAGCAGTTCAGTGGGGAGAGAGACCCAGTACTTC.

The gene calls are TRBV5-4 and TRBJ2-1; 11 bases map to TRBD2. V lost 0 bases and J lost 7; bases outside the gene matches: 6. CDR3 length equals 16 residues. Germline lookup yields CDR1 SGHNT and CDR2 YYREEE (reference sequence). This CDR3 reads CASSLATSGSLNEQFF. The CDR3 DNA follows: TGTGCCAGCAGCTTGGCAACTAGCGGGAGTTTGAATGAGCAGTTCTTC.

The rearrangement joins TRBV7-2 to TRBJ1-1, with TRBD1 as a possible D gene (6 bases). Germline-derived CDR1 and CDR2 are SGHTA and FQGNSA. Between the trimmed V and J ends, which lost 2 bases and 7 bases, there was a span of 8 bases. CDR3 length equals 12 residues. CDR3: CASSLWTVEAFF. The CDR3 bases are TGTGCCAGCAGCTTATGGACAGTTGAAGCTTTCTTT.

This chain joins TRBV5-4 and TRBJ2-6, with TRBD1 identical over 7 bases. V shed 2 bases, J shed 2 bases, and the junction held 4 bases outside the gene matches. Per germline, CDR1 SGHNT and CDR2 YYREEE (reference sequence). CDR3 size: 16 residues. Here the CDR3 DNA reads TGTGCCAGCAGCTTAGGCCAGGGGGCTGGGGCCAACGTCCTGACTTTC. Translating it yields CASSLGQGAGANVLTF.

This chain's CDR3 is CASSLEGRSGFEQFF. The CDR3 nucleotides read TGTGCCAGCAGCTTAGAAGGAAGGTCCGGGTTTGAGCAGTTCTTC. This chain joins TRBV11-3 and TRBJ2-1; D remains unclear. Germline values: CDR1 SGHNT, CDR2 YENEEA. Trimming shortened V by 0 bases and J by 9 bases, and 15 bases separated the two germline ends. The CDR3 loop spans 15 amino acids.

This chain joins TRBV7-3 and TRBJ1-2, with 10 bases fitting TRBD1. Germline V lookup: CDR1 SGHTA, CDR2 FQGTGA. After removal of 4 bases from V and 8 bases from J, the junction contained 4 bases not matched to a gene. The length of the CDR3 is 13 residues. DNA for the CDR3: TGTGCCAGCAGCTCGACAGGGGGCGGAGGCTACACCTTC. Protein product: CASSSTGGGGYTF.

The rearrangement uses TRBV6-4 and TRBJ2-2; the match to TRBD2 covers 9 bases. CDR1 and CDR2 (germline): MRHNA, SNTAGT. V dropped 7 bases and J dropped 1; count of bases not matched to a gene: 10. This CDR3 spans 17 amino acids. Here the CDR3 reads CASTGEPTSGNTGELFF. Written as DNA, the CDR3 is TGTGCCAGCACCGGCGAGCCGACTAGCGGGAACACCGGGGAGCTGTTTTTT.

The rearrangement uses TRBV30 and TRBJ1-3; no definite D call. CDR1 GTSNPN and CDR2 SVGIG come from the germline V gene (reference sequence). The CDR3 length is 15 residues. Trimming took 2 bases from V and 3 from J, leaving 14 bases between them. The CDR3 nucleotides read TGTGCCTGGAGTCCGTTTGACGGGAATGGAAACACCATATATTTT. It is translated as CAWSPFDGNGNTIYF.

Many counts were recorded for this clone. This chain links TRBV18 with TRBJ1-2; no clear D gene. The V and J ends lost 1 base and 6 bases respectively, with 9 bases between them. Looked up from germline, CDR1 is KGHSH and CDR2 is LQKENI. The CDR3 contains 13 residues. CDR3 region: CASSPRPADGYTF. CDR3 coding DNA: TGTGCCAGCTCACCACGCCCCGCGGATGGCTACACCTTC.

V is TRBV28 and J is TRBJ1-4, with TRBD1 matching 7 bases. Germline values: CDR1 MDHEN, CDR2 SYDVKM. The V segment lost 6 bases and the J segment 7 bases; nucleotides outside the gene matches: 11. The CDR3 has 15 amino acids. CDR3 loop: CASRPRQGWVEKLFF. Here the CDR3 DNA reads TGTGCCAGCAGACCTCGACAGGGTTGGGTTGAAAAACTGTTTTTT.

This sequence joins TRBV19 and TRBJ1-2; D is uncertain. Trimming cost V 3 bases and J 8 bases, with 16 bases left between them. The CDR3 has 14 amino acids. Per the germline V gene, CDR1 is LNHDA and CDR2 is SQIVND (reference sequence). CDR3 loop: CASSMAESLGGYTF. The CDR3 DNA follows: TGTGCCAGTAGTATGGCCGAGTCCCTGGGCGGCTACACCTTC.